This entry describes one T cell receptor beta chain. Authors' data handling: Reference gene primer amplification yielded estimated nucleated cell counts. Clones were sequenced by immunoSEQ multiplex PCR, and TCRdb holds only the in-frame ones, with some missing. That table is the source of V, J and clone size, and D and trimming were worked out from the DNA. The sample shows approximately 90,000 clones, over 70% of them seen only once. This record belongs to a study of blood T cell repertoires in COVID-19. Study in general: Material from acute and convalescent COVID-19 was sourced from the United States, Italy and Spain. The cDNA or gDNA used as material had been derived from T cells, B-cell-depleted T cells, or PBMCs.

J gave up 5 bases and V 5 bases, and 11 bases lay outside the gene matches. This CDR3 comprises 16 residues. The germline V gene encodes CDR1 SGHVS and CDR2 FNYEAQ. Sequences were obtained from peripheral blood. The receptor's source is an elderly woman with active or convalescent COVID-19. V gene TRBV7-6 combines with J gene TRBJ1-5, with 8 positions matching TRBD1. The CDR3 sequence: CASSRGPGGIDQPQHF. As DNA, the CDR3 is TGTGCCAGCAGCAGAGGACCAGGGGGCATCGATCAGCCCCAGCATTTT. The complete variable domain, with remaining parts taken from reference TRBV7-6 and TRBJ1-5, reads GAGVSQSPRYKVTKRGQDVALRCDPISGHVSLYWYRQALGQGPEFLTYFNYEAQQDKSGLPNDRFSAERPEGSISTLTIQRTEQRDSAMYRCASSRGPGGIDQPQHFGDGTRLSIL.